These 10 T cell receptor beta chains were sequenced from one sample in a study of blood T cells in healthy people across ages. It was with a sample-barcoded 5' primer and a J-beta primer mix that a second PCR of roughly 6 to 11 cycles was run. TCRdb reprocessed the 5' RACE reads with MiXCR, giving one entry per CDR3 protein. The data hold approximately 800,000 distinct CDR3 sequences, with less than 70% observed a single time. Sequencing used blood. Every receptor here comes from a man aged 80 or over in good health.

This clonotype was picked up a small number of times. The V gene is TRBV7-2, the J gene TRBJ2-3, with unresolved D. CDR1 is SGHTA, CDR2 FQGNSA, per germline. The CDR3 runs 14 residues. Between the trimmed V and J ends, which lost 1 base and 6 bases, there was a span of 11 bases. The CDR3 loop reads CASSLGSLGDTQYF. CDR3 in DNA: TGTGCCAGCAGCTTAGGCTCCCTCGGGGATACGCAGTATTTT.

The V and J genes are TRBV27 and TRBJ2-6, with D possibly matching TRBD2 (5 bases). The V gene's germline CDR1 is MNHEY and CDR2 SMNVEV (reference sequence). Trimming took 5 bases from V and 4 from J, leaving 9 bases between them. The length of the CDR3 is 14 residues. The CDR3 sequence: CASSKVAGANVLTF. The DNA of the CDR3 is TGTGCCAGCAGTAAAGTAGCGGGGGCCAACGTCCTGACTTTC.

The rearrangement uses TRBV6-5 and TRBJ1-1; 8 bases match TRBD1. The V gene end was trimmed by 5 bases and the J gene end by 2 bases; junction bases not matched to a gene: 4. The CDR3 is made up of 14 amino acids. Per the germline V gene, CDR1 is MNHEY and CDR2 is SVGAGI. The CDR3 region is CASSKDRVNTEAFF. For the CDR3, the DNA is TGTGCCAGCAGTAAGGACAGGGTAAACACTGAAGCTTTCTTT.

The V gene is TRBV10-3, the J gene TRBJ2-7, with D perhaps TRBD1 (5 bases). The CDR3 has 14 residues. V was cut by 3 bases and J by 1 base, with 10 bases left in between. Germline V CDR1 and CDR2: ENHRY, SYGVKD. The CDR3 spells CAISDRVRSYEQYF. DNA for the CDR3: TGTGCCATCAGTGACAGGGTTAGGTCCTACGAGCAGTACTTC.

V and J are TRBV7-3 and TRBJ2-1; 9 nucleotides match TRBD2. This CDR3 is built from 16 residues. Per the germline V gene, CDR1 is SGHTA and CDR2 is FQGTGA. V dropped 5 bases and J dropped 4; count of bases not matched to a gene: 9. CDR3 protein: CASSPMTSGYYNEQFF. The CDR3 region has the DNA TGTGCCAGCAGCCCGATGACTAGCGGATATTACAATGAGCAGTTCTTC.

The V gene is TRBV15, the J gene TRBJ2-5; 7 positions match TRBD1. The J call may be wrong; the DNA end is better matched by TRBJ2-7. CDR3 length: 14 amino acids. Per the germline V gene, CDR1 is LNHNV and CDR2 is YYDKDF (reference sequence). The CDR3 reads CATSSPRQGDEQYF. The CDR3 DNA is TGTGCCACCAGCAGCCCTAGGCAGGGGGACGAGCAGTACTTC.

The DNA for the CDR3 is TGTGCCAGCAGTCGGGGGGGGAGGGCACACAGATACGCGTATTTT. Its translation: CASSRGGRAHRYAYF. This chain connects TRBV6-2 or TRBV6-3 to TRBJ2-3; 8 nucleotides align to TRBD2. V shed 5 bases and J 14 bases; nucleotides not matched to a gene: 18. The CDR3 is 15 amino acids. CDR1 MNHEY and CDR2 SVGEGT come from the germline V gene.

This sequence joins TRBV28 and TRBJ2-1, with 7 bases that match TRBD2. CDR3 length equals 15 residues. Germline CDR1 MDHEN, CDR2 SYDVKM. V lost 5 bases, J lost 5 bases, and 9 bases stayed unmatched. The CDR3 bases are TGTGCCAGCAGTACCCCTAGCGGCTACAACAATGAGCAGTTCTTC. Protein product: CASSTPSGYNNEQFF.

V gene TRBV20-1 combines with J gene TRBJ2-1, with 12 bases matching TRBD2. J was trimmed by 6 bases and V by 3 bases; bases with no gene match: 3. The CDR3 covers 14 residues. The germline V gene encodes CDR1 DFQATT and CDR2 SNEGSKA (reference sequence). The CDR3 coding sequence is TGCAGTGCTAGCGGACTAGCGGGAAGCAATGAGCAGTTCTTC. Its protein is CSASGLAGSNEQFF.

V usage is TRBV20-1 and J usage is TRBJ2-6; D may be TRBD1 (5 bases). This CDR3 contains 16 residues. Germline V gene sequence: CDR1 DFQATT, CDR2 SNEGSKA (reference sequence). V was trimmed by 6 bases and J by 2 bases, leaving 17 bases between them. The CDR3 reads CSAPLQGTTGANVLTF. The CDR3 nucleotides are TGCAGTGCCCCCCTTCAGGGTACAACTGGGGCCAACGTCCTGACTTTC.